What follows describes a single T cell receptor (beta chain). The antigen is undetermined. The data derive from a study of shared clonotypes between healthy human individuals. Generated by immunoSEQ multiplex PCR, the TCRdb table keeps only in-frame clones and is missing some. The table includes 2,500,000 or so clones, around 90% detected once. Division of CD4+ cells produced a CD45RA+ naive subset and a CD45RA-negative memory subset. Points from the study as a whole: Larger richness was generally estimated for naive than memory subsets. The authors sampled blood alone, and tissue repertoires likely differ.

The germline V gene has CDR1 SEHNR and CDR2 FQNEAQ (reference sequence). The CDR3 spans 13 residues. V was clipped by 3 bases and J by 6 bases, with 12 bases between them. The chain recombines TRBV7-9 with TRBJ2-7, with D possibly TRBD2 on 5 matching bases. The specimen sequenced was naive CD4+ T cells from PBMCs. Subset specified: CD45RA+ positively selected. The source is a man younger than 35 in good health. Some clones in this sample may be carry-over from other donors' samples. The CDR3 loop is CASSLGEGSEQYF. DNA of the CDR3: TGTGCCAGCAGCTTGGGAGAAGGCAGCGAGCAGTACTTC.